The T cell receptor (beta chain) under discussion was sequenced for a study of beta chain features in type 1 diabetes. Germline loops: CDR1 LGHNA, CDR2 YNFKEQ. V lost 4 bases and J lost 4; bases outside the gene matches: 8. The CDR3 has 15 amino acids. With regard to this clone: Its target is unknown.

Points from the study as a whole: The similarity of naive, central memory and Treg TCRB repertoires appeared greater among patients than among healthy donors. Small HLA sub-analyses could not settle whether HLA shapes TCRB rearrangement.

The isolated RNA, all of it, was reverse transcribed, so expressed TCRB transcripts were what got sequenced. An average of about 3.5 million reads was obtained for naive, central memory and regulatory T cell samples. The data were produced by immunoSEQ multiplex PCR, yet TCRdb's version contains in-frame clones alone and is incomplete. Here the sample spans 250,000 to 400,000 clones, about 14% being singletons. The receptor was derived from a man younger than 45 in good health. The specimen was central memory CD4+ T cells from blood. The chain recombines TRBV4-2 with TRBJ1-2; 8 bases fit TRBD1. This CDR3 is CASSREGQGFYGYTF. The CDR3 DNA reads TGTGCCAGCAGCCGAGAAGGACAGGGATTCTATGGCTACACCTTC.